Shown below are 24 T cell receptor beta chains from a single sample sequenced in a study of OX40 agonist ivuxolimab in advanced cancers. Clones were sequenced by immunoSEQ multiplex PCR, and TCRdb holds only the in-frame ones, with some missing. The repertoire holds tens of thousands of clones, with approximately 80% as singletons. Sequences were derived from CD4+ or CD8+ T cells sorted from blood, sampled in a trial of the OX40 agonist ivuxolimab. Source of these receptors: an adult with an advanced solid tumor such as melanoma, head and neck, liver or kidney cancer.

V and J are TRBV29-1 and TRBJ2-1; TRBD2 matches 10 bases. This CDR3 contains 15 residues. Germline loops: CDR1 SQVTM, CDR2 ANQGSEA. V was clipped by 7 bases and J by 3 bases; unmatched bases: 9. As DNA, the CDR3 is TGCAGCGCCACGGAGGTAGCGGGGGGCTACAATGAGCAGTTCTTC. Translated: CSATEVAGGYNEQFF.

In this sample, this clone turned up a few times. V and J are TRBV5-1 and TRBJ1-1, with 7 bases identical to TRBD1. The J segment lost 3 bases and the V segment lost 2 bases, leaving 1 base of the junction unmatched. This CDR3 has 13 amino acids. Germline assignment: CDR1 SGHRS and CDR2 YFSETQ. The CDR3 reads CASSLQGYTEAFF. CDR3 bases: TGCGCCAGCAGCTTACAGGGGTACACTGAAGCTTTCTTT.

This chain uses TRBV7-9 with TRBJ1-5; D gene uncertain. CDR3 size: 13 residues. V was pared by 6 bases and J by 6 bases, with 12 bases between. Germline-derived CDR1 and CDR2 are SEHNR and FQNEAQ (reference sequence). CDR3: CASSSLEAQPQHF. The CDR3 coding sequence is TGTGCCAGCAGTTCCCTGGAGGCTCAGCCCCAGCATTTT.

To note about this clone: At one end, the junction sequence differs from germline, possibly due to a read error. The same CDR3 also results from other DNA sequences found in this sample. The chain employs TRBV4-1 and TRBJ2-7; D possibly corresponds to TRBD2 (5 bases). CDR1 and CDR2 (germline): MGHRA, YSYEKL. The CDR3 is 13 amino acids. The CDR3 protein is CASSREGYYEQYF. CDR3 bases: TGCGCCAGCAGCCGAGAGGGTTACTACGAGCAGTACTTT.

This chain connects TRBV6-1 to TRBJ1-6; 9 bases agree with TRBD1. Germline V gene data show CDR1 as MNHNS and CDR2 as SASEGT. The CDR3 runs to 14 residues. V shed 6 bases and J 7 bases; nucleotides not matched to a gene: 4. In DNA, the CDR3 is TGTGCCAGCAGCATGGACAGGGGAAATTCACCCCTCCACTTT. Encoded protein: CASSMDRGNSPLHF.

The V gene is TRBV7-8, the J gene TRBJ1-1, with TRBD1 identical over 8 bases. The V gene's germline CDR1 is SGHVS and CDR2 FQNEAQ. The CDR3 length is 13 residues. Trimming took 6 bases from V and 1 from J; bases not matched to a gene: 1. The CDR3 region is CASRGTGNTEAFF. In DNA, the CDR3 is TGTGCCAGCAGGGGGACAGGGAACACTGAAGCTTTCTTT.

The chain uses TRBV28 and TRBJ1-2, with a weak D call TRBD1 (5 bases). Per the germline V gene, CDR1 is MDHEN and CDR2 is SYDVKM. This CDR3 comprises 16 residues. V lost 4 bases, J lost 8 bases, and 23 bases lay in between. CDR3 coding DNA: TGTGCCAGCAGTTCCGGAGGTAGGATTGGGGCCTTGGGCTACACCTTC. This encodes CASSSGGRIGALGYTF.

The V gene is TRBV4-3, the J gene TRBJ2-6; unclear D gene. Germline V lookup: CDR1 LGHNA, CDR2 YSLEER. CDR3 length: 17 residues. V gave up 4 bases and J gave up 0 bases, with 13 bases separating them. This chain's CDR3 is CASSRNSAHSGANVLTF. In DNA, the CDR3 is TGCGCCAGCAGCCGGAACAGCGCCCACTCTGGGGCCAACGTCCTGACTTTC.

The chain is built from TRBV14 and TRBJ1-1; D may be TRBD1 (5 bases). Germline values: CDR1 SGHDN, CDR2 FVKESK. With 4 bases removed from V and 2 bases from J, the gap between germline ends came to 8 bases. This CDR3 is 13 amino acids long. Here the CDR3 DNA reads TGTGCCAGCAGCCGACAGACCAACACTGAAGCTTTCTTT. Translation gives CASSRQTNTEAFF.

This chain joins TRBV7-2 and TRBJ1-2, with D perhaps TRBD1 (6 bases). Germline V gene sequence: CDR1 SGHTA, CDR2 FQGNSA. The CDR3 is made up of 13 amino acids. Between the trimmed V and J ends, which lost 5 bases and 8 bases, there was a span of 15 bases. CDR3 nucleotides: TGTGCCAGCAGCACCTACAGGGCGGGGGGCTACACCTTC. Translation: CASSTYRAGGYTF.

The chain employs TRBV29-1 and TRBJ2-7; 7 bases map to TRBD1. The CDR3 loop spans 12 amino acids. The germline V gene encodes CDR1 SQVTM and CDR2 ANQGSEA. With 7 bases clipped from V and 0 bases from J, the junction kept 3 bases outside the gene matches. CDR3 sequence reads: CSAGQNSYEQYF. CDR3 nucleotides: TGCAGCGCGGGACAGAACTCCTACGAGCAGTACTTC.

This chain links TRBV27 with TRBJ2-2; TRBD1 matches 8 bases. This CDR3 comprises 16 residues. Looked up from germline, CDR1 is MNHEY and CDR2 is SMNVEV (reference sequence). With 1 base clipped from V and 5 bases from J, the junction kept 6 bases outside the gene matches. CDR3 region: CASSLYQGAGTGELFF. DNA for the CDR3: TGTGCCAGCAGTTTATACCAGGGGGCGGGGACCGGGGAGCTGTTTTTT.

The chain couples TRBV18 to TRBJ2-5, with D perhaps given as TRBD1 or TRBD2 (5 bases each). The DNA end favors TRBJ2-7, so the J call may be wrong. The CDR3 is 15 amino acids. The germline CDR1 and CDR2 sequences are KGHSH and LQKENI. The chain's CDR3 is CASSPPAGAAYEQYF. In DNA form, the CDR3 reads TGTGCCAGCTCACCACCAGCCGGGGCCGCCTACGAGCAGTACTTC.

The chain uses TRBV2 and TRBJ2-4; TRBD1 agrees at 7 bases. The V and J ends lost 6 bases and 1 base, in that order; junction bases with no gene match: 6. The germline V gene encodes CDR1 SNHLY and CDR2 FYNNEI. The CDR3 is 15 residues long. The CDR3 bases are TGTGCCAGCAGGGACAGGTTATATGCCAAAAACATTCAGTACTTC. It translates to CASRDRLYAKNIQYF. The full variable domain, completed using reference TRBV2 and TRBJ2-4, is EPEVTQTPSHQVTQMGQEVILRCVPISNHLYFYWYRQILGQKVEFLVSFYNNEISEKSEIFDDQFSVERPDGSNFTLKIRSTKLEDSAMYFCASRDRLYAKNIQYFGAGTRLSVL.

CDR3 loop: CASSFTVNTEAFF. In DNA, the CDR3 is TGTGCCAGCAGCTTTACGGTAAACACTGAAGCTTTCTTT. The chain joins TRBV11-3 to TRBJ1-1; D unclear. Trimming left V 3 bases short and J 2 bases short, with 7 bases between. The CDR3 is 13 amino acids. The germline CDR1 and CDR2 sequences are SGHNT and YENEEA.

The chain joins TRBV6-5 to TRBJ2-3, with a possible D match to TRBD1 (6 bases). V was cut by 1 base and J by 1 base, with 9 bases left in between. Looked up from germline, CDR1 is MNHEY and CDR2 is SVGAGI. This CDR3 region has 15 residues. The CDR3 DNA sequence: TGTGCCAGCAGTTACTGGGACACAGGCACAGATACGCAGTATTTT. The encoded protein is CASSYWDTGTDTQYF.

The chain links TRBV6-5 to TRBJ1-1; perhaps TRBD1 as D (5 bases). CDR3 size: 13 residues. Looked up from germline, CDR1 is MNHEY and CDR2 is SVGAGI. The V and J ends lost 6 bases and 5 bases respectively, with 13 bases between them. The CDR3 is CASRDDWGTEAFF. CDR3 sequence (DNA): TGTGCCAGCAGGGACGATTGGGGGACTGAAGCTTTCTTT.

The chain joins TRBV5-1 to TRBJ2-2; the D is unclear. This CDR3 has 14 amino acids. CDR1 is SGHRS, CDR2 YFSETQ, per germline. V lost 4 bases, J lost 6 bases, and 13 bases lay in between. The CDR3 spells CASSLERSSGELFF. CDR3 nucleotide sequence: TGCGCCAGCAGCCTAGAAAGGTCCTCCGGGGAGCTGTTTTTT. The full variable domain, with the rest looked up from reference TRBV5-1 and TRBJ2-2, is KAGVTQTPRYLIKTRGQQVTLSCSPISGHRSVSWYQQTPGQGLQFLFEYFSETQRNKGNFPGRFSGRQFSNSRSEMNVSTLELGDSALYLCASSLERSSGELFFGEGSRLTVL.

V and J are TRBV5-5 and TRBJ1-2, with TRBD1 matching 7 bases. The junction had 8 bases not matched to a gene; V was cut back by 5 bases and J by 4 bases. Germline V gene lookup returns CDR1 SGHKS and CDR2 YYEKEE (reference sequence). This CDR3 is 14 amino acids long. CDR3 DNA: TGTGCCAGCAGTTCTACTACAGGGGCCTATGGCTACACCTTC. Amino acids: CASSSTTGAYGYTF.

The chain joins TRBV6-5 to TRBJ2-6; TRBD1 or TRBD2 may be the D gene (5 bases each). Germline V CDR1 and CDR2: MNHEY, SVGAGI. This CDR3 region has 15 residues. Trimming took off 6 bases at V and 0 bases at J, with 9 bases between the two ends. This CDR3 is CASSWGFSGANVLTF. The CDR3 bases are TGTGCCAGCAGCTGGGGGTTCTCTGGGGCCAACGTCCTGACTTTC.

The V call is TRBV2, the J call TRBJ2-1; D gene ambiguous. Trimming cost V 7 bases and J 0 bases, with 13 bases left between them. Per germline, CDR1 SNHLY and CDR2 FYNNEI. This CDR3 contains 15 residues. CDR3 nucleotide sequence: TGTGCCAGCACCACGCGGTCCAGCTCCTACAATGAGCAGTTCTTC. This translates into CASTTRSSSYNEQFF.

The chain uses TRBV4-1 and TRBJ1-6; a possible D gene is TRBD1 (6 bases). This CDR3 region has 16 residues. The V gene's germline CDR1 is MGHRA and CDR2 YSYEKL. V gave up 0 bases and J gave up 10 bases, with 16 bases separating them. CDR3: CASSQDLGGIGSPLHF. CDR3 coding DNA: TGCGCCAGCAGCCAAGATCTAGGGGGAATAGGGTCACCCCTCCACTTT.

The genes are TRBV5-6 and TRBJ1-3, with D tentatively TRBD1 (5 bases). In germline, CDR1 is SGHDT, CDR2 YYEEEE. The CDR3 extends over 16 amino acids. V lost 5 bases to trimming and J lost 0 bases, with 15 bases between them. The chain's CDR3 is CASSTTVTYSGNTIYF. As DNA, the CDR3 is TGTGCCAGCAGTACGACAGTAACCTACTCTGGAAACACCATATATTTT.

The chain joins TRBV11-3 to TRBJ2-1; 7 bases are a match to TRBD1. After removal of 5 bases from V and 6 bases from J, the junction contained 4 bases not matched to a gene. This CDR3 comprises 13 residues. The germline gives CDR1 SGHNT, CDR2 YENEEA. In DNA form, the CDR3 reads TGTGCCAGCAGCGTAGGACAGGTCAATGAGCAGTTCTTC. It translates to CASSVGQVNEQFF.